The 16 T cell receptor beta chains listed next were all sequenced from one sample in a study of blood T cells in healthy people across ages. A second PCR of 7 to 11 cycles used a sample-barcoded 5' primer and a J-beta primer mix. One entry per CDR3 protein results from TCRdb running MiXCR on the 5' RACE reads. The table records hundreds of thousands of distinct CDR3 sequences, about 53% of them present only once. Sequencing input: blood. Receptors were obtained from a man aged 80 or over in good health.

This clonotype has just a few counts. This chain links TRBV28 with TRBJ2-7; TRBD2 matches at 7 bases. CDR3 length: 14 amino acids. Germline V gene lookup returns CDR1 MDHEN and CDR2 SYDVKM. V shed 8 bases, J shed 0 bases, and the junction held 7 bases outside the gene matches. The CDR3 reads CASAQAGASYEQYF. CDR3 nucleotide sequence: TGTGCCAGCGCGCAGGCGGGAGCCTCCTACGAGCAGTACTTC. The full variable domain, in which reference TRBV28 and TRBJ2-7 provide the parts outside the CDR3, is DVKVTQSSRYLVKRTGEKVFLECVQDMDHENMFWYRQDPGLGLRLIYFSYDVKMKEKGDIPEGYSVSREKKERFSLILESASTNQTSMYLCASAQAGASYEQYFGPGTRLTVT.

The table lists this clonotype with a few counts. Here the CDR3 reads CASSYGGGGTYNEQFF. The DNA of the CDR3 is TGTGCCAGCAGCTATGGGGGAGGCGGAACCTACAATGAGCAGTTCTTC. V usage is TRBV11-2 and J usage is TRBJ2-1, with D perhaps matching TRBD2 (6 bases). This CDR3 spans 16 amino acids. The V gene lost 4 bases and the J gene lost 2 bases, with 15 bases spanning the gap. CDR1 is SGHAT, CDR2 FQNNGV, per germline.

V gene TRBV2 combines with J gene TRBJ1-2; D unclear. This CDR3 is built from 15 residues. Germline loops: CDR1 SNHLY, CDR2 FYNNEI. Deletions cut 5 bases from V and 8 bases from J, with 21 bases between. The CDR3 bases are TGTGCCAGCAGTTTAATGACACCTTCCGTCGGGGGCTACACCTTC. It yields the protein CASSLMTPSVGGYTF.

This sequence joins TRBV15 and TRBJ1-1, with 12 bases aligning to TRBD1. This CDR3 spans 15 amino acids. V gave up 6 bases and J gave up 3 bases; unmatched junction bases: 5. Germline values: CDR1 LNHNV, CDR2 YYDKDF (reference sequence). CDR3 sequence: CATSRDRGPHTEAFF. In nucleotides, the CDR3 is TGTGCCACCAGTCGGGACAGGGGGCCACACACTGAAGCTTTCTTT.

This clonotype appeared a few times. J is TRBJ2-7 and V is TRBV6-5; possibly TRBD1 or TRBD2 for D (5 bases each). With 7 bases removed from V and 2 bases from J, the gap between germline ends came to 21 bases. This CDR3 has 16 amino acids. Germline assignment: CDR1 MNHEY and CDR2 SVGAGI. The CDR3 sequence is CASKWSEDTLTYEQYF. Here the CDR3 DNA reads TGTGCCAGCAAGTGGTCGGAGGACACACTGACCTACGAGCAGTACTTC.

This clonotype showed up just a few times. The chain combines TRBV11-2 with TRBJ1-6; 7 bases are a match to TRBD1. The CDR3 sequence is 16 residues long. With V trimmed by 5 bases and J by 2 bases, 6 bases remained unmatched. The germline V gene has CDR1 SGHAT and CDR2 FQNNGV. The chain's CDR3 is CASSPWTGPYNSPLHF. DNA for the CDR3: TGTGCCAGCAGCCCGTGGACAGGACCCTATAATTCACCCCTCCACTTT.

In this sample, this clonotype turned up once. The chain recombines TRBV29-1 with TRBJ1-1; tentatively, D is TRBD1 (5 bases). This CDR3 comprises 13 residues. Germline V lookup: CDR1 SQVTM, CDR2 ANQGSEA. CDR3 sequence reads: CNAQGIWNTEAFF. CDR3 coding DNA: TGCAACGCCCAGGGTATTTGGAACACTGAAGCTTTCTTT.

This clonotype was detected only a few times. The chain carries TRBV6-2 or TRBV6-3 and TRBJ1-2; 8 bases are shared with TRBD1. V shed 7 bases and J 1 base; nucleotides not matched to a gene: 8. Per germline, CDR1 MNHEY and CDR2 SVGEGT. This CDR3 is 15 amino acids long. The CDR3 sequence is CASTRAGQGNYGYTF. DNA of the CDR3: TGTGCCAGCACCCGTGCCGGACAGGGTAACTATGGCTACACCTTC.

The CDR3 DNA reads as TGCAGTGGGGCTAGAGCCCGAACCTACGAGCAGTACTTC. Translating it yields CSGARARTYEQYF. The chain has TRBV20-1 and TRBJ2-7, with unresolved D. V shed 7 bases and J shed 2 bases, with 15 bases lying between them. CDR1 is DFQATT and CDR2 is SNEGSKA in the germline V gene (reference sequence). This CDR3 contains 13 residues.

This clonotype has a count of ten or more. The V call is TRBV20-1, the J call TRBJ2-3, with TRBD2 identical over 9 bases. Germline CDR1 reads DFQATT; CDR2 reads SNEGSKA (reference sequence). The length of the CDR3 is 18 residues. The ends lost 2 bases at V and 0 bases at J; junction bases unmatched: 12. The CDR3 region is CSARLTGGLAVSTDTQYF. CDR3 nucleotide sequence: TGCAGTGCTAGACTGACTGGGGGACTAGCCGTGAGCACAGATACGCAGTATTTT.

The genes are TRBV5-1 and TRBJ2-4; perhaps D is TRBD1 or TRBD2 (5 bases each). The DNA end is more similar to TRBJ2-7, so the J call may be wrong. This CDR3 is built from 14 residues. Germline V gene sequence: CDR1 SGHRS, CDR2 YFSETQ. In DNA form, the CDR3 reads TGCGCCAGCAGCTTGGACCGGGGCAACGGCGAGCAGTACTTC. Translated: CASSLDRGNGEQYF.

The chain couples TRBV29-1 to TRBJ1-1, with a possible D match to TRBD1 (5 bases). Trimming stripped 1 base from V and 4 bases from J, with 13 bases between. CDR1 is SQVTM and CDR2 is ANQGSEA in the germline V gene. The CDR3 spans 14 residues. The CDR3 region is CSVEVGRARTEAFF. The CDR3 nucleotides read TGCAGCGTTGAAGTCGGCAGGGCACGCACTGAAGCTTTCTTT.

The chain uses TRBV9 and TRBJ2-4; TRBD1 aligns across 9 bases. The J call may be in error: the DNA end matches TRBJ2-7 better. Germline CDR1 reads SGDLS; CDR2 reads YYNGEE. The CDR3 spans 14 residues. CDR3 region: CASSARTGEGEQYF. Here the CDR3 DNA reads TGTGCCAGCAGCGCCCGGACAGGGGAGGGCGAGCAGTACTTC.

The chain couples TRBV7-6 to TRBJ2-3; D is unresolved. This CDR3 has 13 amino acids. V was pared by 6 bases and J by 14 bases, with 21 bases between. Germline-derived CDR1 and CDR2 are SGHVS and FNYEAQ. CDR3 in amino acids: CASSYRPGLYAYF. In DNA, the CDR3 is TGTGCCAGCAGTTACAGACCGGGCCTATACGCGTATTTT.

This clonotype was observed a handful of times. In DNA form, the CDR3 reads TGTGCCAGCAGCGTAGTCGGCGGGAGCGCCTCCGAGCAGTACTTC. Protein product: CASSVVGGSASEQYF. The V and J genes are TRBV9 and TRBJ2-7, with 7 bases lining up with TRBD2. Germline V CDR1 and CDR2: SGDLS, YYNGEE. The CDR3 spans 15 residues. V lost 0 bases and J lost 6; bases outside the gene matches: 9.

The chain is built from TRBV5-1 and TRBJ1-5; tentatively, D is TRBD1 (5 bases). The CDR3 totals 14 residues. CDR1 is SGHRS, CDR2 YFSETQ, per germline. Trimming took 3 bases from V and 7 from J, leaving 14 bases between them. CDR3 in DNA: TGCGCCAGCAGCTCCGAAGTGGGGGGGCAGCCCCAGCATTTT. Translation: CASSSEVGGQPQHF.